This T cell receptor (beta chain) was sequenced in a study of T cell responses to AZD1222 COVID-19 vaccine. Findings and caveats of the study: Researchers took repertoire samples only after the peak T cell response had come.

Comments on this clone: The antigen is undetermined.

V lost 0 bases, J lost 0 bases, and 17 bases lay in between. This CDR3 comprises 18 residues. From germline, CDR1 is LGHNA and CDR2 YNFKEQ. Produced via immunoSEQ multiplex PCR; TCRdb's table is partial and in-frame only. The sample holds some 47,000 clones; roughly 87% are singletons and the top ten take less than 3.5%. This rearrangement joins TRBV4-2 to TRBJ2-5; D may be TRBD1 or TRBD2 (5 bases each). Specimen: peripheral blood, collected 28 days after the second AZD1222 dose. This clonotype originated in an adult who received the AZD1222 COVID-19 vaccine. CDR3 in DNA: TGTGCCAGCAGCCAAGATGGGGGTAGGCGGTTGTACCAAGAGACCCAGTACTTC. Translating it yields CASSQDGGRRLYQETQYF.